This TCR beta chain originates from a study of T cell responses to AZD1222 COVID-19 vaccine. Findings and caveats of the study: CD4 TCRs covered the whole spike, strongest at regions 160-218 and 743-854. Among those given AZD1222, only 6 or 7 were seropositive at baseline.

The CDR3 is made up of 12 amino acids. Trimming removed 2 bases from V and 14 bases from J, with 10 bases in between. Germline V gives CDR1 SNHLY, CDR2 FYNNEI. Assay used: immunoSEQ multiplex PCR; TCRdb lists only in-frame clones, some missing. The sample totals about 140,000 clones. As to this clone: Its specificity is unknown.

The chain uses TRBV2 and TRBJ1-6; TRBD1 is a possible D gene (5 bases). The receptor's source is an adult in good health. Sequenced: peripheral blood. In DNA form, the CDR3 reads TGTGCCAGCAGTGAATATGGGGGAGCCCTCCACTTT. Its translation: CASSEYGGALHF. The whole variable domain, remainder taken from reference TRBV2 and TRBJ1-6, is EPEVTQTPSHQVTQMGQEVILRCVPISNHLYFYWYRQILGQKVEFLVSFYNNEISEKSEIFDDQFSVERPDGSNFTLKIRSTKLEDSAMYFCASSEYGGALHFGNGTRLTVT.